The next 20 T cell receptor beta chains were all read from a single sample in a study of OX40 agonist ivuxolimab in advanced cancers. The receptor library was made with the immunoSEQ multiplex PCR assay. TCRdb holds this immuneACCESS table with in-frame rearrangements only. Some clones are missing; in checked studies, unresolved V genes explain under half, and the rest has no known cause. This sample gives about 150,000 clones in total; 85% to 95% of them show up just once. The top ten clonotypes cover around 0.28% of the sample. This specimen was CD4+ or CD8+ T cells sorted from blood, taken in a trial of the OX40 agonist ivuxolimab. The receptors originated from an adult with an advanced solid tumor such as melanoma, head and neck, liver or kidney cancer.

CDR3 nucleotides: TGTGCCAGCAGCGTAGAATCTCGTGCTAGCGGGAGAACCGAGCAGTACTTC. It specifies CASSVESRASGRTEQYF. J is TRBJ2-7 and V is TRBV9, with TRBD2 identical over 10 bases. With 0 bases clipped from V and 6 bases from J, the junction kept 12 bases outside the gene matches. The CDR3 has 17 amino acids. Germline V lookup: CDR1 SGDLS, CDR2 YYNGEE.

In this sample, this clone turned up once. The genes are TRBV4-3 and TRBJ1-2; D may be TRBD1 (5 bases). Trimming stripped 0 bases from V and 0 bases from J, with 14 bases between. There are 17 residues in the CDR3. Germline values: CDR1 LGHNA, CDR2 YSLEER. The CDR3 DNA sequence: TGCGCCAGCAGCCAAGATCGGGCCCACAGGTCTAACTATGGCTACACCTTC. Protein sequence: CASSQDRAHRSNYGYTF.

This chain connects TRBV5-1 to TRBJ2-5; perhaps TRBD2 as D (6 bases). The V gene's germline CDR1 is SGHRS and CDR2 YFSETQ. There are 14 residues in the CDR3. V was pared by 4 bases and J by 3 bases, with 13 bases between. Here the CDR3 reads CASSGGVAEETQYF. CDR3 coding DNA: TGCGCCAGCAGCGGCGGGGTCGCCGAAGAGACCCAGTACTTC.

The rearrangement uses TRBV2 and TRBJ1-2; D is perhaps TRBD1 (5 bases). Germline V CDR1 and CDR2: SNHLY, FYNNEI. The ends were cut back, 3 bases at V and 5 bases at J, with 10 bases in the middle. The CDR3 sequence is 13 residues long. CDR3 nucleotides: TGTGCCAGCAGTGACCCCCAGGGATATGGCTACACCTTC. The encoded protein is CASSDPQGYGYTF.

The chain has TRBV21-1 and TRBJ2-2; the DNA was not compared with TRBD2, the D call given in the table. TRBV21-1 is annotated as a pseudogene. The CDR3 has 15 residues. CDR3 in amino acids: CASSQPDSNTGELFF. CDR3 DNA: TGTGCCAGCAGCCAGCCGGACTCGAACACCGGGGAGCTGTTTTTT.

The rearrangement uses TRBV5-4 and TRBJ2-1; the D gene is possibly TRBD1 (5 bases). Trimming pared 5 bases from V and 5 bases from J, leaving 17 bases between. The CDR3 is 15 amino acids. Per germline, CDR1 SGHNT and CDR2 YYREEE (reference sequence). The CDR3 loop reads CASSPPGSRDNEQFF. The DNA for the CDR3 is TGTGCCAGCAGTCCACCAGGGTCCAGAGACAATGAGCAGTTCTTC.

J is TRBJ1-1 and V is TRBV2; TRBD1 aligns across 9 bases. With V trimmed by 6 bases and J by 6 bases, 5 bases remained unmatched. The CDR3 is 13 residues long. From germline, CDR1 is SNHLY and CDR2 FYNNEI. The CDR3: CASRGDRVAEAFF. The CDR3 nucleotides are TGTGCCAGCAGGGGGGACAGGGTCGCTGAAGCTTTCTTT.

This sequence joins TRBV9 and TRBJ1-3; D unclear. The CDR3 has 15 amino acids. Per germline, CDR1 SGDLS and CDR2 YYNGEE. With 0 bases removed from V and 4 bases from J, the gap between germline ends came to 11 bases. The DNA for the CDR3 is TGTGCCAGCAGCGTAGCGGAAGGGAGAGGAAACACCATATATTTT. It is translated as CASSVAEGRGNTIYF. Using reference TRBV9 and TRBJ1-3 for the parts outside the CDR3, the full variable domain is DSGVTQTPKHLITATGQRVTLRCSPRSGDLSVYWYQQSLDQGLQFLIQYYNGEERAKGNILERFSAQQFPDLHSELNLSSLELGDSALYFCASSVAEGRGNTIYFGEGSWLTVV.

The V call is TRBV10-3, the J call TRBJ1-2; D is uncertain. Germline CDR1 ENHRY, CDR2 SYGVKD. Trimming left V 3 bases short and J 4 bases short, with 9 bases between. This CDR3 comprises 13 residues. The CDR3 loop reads CAISDQAPYGYTF. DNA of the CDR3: TGTGCCATCAGTGACCAGGCCCCCTATGGCTACACCTTC.

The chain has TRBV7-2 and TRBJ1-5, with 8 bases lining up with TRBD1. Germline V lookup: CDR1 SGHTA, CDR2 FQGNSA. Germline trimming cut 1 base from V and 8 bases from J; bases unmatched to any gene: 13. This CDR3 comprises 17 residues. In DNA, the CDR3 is TGTGCCAGCAGCTTAGTAGGGCAGGGGGCAATTAGTGAGCCCCAGCATTTT. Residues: CASSLVGQGAISEPQHF.

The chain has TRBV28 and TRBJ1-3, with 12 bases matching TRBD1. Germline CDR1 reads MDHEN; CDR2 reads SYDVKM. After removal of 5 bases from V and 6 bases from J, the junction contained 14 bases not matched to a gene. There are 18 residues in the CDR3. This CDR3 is CASSPGTGGSGRANTIYF. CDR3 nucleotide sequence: TGTGCCAGCAGTCCCGGGACAGGGGGCAGTGGGCGGGCAAACACCATATATTTT.

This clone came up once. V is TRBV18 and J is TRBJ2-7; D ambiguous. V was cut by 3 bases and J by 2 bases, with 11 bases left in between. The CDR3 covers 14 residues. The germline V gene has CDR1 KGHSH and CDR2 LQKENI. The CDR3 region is CASSPYDVAYEQYF. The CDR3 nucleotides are TGTGCCAGCTCACCCTACGACGTGGCCTACGAGCAGTACTTC.

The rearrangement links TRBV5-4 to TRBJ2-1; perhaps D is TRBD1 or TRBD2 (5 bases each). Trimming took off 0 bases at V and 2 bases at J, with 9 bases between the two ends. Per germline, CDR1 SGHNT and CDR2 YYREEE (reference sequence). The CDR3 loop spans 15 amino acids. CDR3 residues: CASSLGGLTYNEQFF. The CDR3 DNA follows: TGTGCCAGCAGCTTGGGGGGGTTAACCTACAATGAGCAGTTCTTC.

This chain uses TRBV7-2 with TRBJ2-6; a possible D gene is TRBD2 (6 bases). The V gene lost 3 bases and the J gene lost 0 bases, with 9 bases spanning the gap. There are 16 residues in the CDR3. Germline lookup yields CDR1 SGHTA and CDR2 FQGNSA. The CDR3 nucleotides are TGTGCCAGCAGCTTCCCGCGGGACTCTGGGGCCAACGTCCTGACTTTC. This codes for CASSFPRDSGANVLTF. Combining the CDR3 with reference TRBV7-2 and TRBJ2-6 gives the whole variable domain GAGVSQSPSNKVTEKGKDVELRCDPISGHTALYWYRQSLGQGLEFLIYFQGNSAPDKSGLPSDRFSAERTGGSVSTLTIQRTQQEDSAVYLCASSFPRDSGANVLTFGAGSRLTVL.

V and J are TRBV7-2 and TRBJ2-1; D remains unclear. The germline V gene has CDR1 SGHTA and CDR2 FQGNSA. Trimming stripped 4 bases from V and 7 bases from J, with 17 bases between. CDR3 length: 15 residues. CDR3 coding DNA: TGTGCCAGCAGCTCCCCCGGCTTAGGATCTAATGAGCAGTTCTTC. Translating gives CASSSPGLGSNEQFF.

Here the CDR3 reads CASSQGIRWRRESSYEQYF. CDR3 DNA sequence: TGCGCCAGCAGCCAAGGGATTAGATGGCGGCGGGAAAGCTCCTACGAGCAGTACTTC. This chain uses TRBV4-3 with TRBJ2-7; D possibly corresponds to TRBD2 (6 bases). The germline V gene encodes CDR1 LGHNA and CDR2 YSLEER. V lost 1 base to trimming and J lost 0 bases, with 22 bases between them. The CDR3 sequence is 19 residues long.

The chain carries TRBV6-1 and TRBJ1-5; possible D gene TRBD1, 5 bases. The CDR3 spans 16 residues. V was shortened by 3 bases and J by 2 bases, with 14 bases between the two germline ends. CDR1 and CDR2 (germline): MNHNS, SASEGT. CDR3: CASSDGGRSGNQPQHF. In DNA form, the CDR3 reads TGTGCCAGCAGTGACGGGGGGAGGTCGGGCAATCAGCCCCAGCATTTT.

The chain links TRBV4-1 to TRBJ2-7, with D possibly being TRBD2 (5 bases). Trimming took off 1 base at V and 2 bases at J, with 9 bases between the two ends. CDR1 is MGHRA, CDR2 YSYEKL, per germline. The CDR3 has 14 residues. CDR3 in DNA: TGCGCCAGCAGCCAAGTTGAGGGAACCTACGAGCAGTACTTC. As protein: CASSQVEGTYEQYF.

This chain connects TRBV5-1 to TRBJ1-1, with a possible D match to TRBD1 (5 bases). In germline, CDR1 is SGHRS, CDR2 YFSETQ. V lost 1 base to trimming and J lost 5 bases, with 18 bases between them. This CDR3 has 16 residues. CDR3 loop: CASSLWAPGLRTEAFF. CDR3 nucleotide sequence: TGCGCCAGCAGCTTGTGGGCGCCAGGGCTTAGGACTGAAGCTTTCTTT.

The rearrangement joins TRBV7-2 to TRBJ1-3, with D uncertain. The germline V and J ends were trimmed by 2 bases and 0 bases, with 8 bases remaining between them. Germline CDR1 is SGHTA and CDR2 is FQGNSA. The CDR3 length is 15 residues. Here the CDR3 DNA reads TGTGCCAGCAGCTTAATGGGCAGCTCTGGAAACACCATATATTTT. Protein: CASSLMGSSGNTIYF.